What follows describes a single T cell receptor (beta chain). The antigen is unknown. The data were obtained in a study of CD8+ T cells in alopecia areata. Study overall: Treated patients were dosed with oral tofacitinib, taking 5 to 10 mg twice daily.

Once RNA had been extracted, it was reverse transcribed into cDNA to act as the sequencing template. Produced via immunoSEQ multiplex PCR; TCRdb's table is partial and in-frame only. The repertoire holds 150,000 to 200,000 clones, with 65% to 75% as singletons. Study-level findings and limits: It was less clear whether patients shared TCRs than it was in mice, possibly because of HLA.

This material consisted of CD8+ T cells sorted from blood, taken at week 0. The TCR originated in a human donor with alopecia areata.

The CDR3 reads CAIPGPTGEQYF. CDR3 DNA sequence: TGTGCCATCCCGGGACCCACGGGGGAGCAGTACTTC. The chain joins TRBV7-9 to TRBJ2-7; D possibly matches TRBD1 or TRBD2 (5 bases each). There are 12 residues in the CDR3. Germline CDR1 SEHNR, CDR2 FQNEAQ (reference sequence). The V end was cut by 10 bases, the J end by 7 bases, with 17 bases between. The full variable domain, in which reference TRBV7-9 and TRBJ2-7 provide the parts outside the CDR3, is DTGVSQNPRHKITKRGQNVTFRCDPISEHNRLYWYRQTLGQGPEFLTYFQNEAQLEKSRLLSDRFSAERPKGSFSTLEIQRTEQGDSAMYLCAIPGPTGEQYFGPGTRLTVT.